This T cell receptor beta chain emerged from a study of CD8 T cells in Susac syndrome. Remarks on this clonotype: The antigen is not known.

General study findings and limits: Individuals included in the TCR sequencing and HLA analysis were acknowledged by the study to be relatively few in number.

The controls, all healthy donors, were matched for age and sex. FACS was used to enrich TEMRA cells, whereas the CD8+ and CD4+ T cells were obtained by negative isolation. RNA totalling roughly 0.45 to 1 ug underwent reverse transcription with random hexamers. The method of amplification for TCR beta CDR3 was immunoSEQ multiplex PCR, covering 54 Vbeta and 13 Jbeta. TCRdb ran MiXCR on the immunoSEQ multiplex PCR reads and lists one entry per CDR3 protein. The sample carries just over 80,000 distinct CDR3 sequences, around 94% recorded once. Sequenced input: CD8+ T cells from PBMCs. The TCR sequence derives from a human donor in good health.

This CDR3 reads CASSEGQAILYNEQFF. CDR3 sequence (DNA): TGTGCCAGCAGTGAAGGACAGGCGATACTCTACAATGAGCAGTTCTTC. The chain joins TRBV2 to TRBJ2-1, with D tentatively TRBD1 (6 bases). The CDR3 runs 16 residues. Germline CDR1 and CDR2: SNHLY and FYNNEI. V was pared by 1 base and J by 3 bases, with 13 bases between.